These 8 T cell receptor beta chains originate from one sample sequenced in a study of memory CD4+ T cells and cytomegalovirus serostatus. The sort gate was single viable CD3+CD4+CD8-CD45RO+ cells for memory CD4+ T cells. Method: immunoSEQ multiplex PCR; TCRdb's copy keeps in-frame clones and lacks some. The table records some 56,000 clones, 82% of them present only once. The sequenced sample consisted of memory CD4+ T cells from blood. The receptors shown here come from an adult in good health and CMV-seronegative.

This clone was detected only a few times. This chain connects TRBV21-1 to TRBJ2-1; TRBD2 was called by the table and not checked on the DNA. TRBV21-1 is a recognized pseudogene. The CDR3 runs to 16 residues. The CDR3 DNA is TGTGCCAGCAGCAAAGGGGGAGGTTTTTCCTACAATGAGCAGTTCTTC. Translating it yields CASSKGGGFSYNEQFF.

This clone was seen just once. CDR3 sequence (DNA): TGCGCCAGCAGCCACCGACTAGCGGGGGGCCCCTACGAGCAGTACTTC. It specifies CASSHRLAGGPYEQYF. V usage is TRBV4-1 and J usage is TRBJ2-7; 13 bases are a match to TRBD2. CDR3 size: 16 residues. The ends lost 3 bases at V and 2 bases at J; junction bases unmatched: 4. Germline V gene lookup returns CDR1 MGHRA and CDR2 YSYEKL.

This clone was found a few times. The chain links TRBV5-1 to TRBJ2-5, with TRBD2 matching 8 bases. The CDR3 runs 16 residues. Germline CDR1 SGHRS, CDR2 YFSETQ. J lost 4 bases, V lost 0 bases, and 8 bases had no gene match. CDR3 in amino acids: CASSLAGTSVPETQYF. The DNA for the CDR3 is TGCGCCAGCAGCTTGGCCGGGACTAGTGTCCCAGAGACCCAGTACTTC.

The CDR3 loop reads CASSQVREGASYNEQFF. The CDR3 nucleotides are TGCGCCAGCAGCCAAGTTCGCGAGGGGGCATCCTACAATGAGCAGTTCTTC. The V gene is TRBV4-1, the J gene TRBJ2-1; 7 bases are shared with TRBD1. The CDR3 sequence is 17 residues long. Germline V gene data show CDR1 as MGHRA and CDR2 as YSYEKL. Trimming removed 1 base from V and 1 base from J; junction bases left unmatched: 7.

The V gene is TRBV10-3, the J gene TRBJ1-2, with unresolved D. V was cut by 0 bases and J by 6 bases, with 8 bases left in between. CDR1 and CDR2 (germline): ENHRY, SYGVKD. The length of the CDR3 is 13 residues. The CDR3 reads CAISESGDNGYTF. CDR3 nucleotides: TGTGCCATCAGTGAGTCCGGGGATAATGGCTACACCTTC.

The chain carries TRBV5-1 and TRBJ2-3, with TRBD2 matching over 13 bases. Germline-derived CDR1 and CDR2 are SGHRS and YFSETQ. There are 15 residues in the CDR3. Unmatched junction bases numbered 6, after V lost 7 bases and J lost 4 bases. The CDR3 coding sequence is TGCGCCAGCCGACTACTAGCGGGGGGGGCAGATACGCAGTATTTT. It yields the protein CASRLLAGGADTQYF.

The V gene is TRBV7-2, the J gene TRBJ2-7, with a tentative D call TRBD1 (7 bases). The germline V gene has CDR1 SGHTA and CDR2 FQGNSA. The V end lost 4 bases, the J end lost 5 bases, and 9 bases lay between the germline ends. This CDR3 has 12 amino acids. CDR3: CASSSRGDEQYF. In DNA form, the CDR3 reads TGTGCCAGCAGCTCCAGGGGGGACGAGCAGTACTTC.

The rearrangement uses TRBV5-4 and TRBJ2-3; D tentatively fits TRBD1 or TRBD2 (5 bases each). Germline V gives CDR1 SGHNT, CDR2 YYREEE (reference sequence). The germline V and J ends were trimmed by 4 bases and 6 bases, with 12 bases remaining between them. This CDR3 comprises 13 residues. The CDR3 DNA reads TGTGCCAGCAGCGGGGGACGGCAGGATACGCAGTATTTT. It specifies CASSGGRQDTQYF.